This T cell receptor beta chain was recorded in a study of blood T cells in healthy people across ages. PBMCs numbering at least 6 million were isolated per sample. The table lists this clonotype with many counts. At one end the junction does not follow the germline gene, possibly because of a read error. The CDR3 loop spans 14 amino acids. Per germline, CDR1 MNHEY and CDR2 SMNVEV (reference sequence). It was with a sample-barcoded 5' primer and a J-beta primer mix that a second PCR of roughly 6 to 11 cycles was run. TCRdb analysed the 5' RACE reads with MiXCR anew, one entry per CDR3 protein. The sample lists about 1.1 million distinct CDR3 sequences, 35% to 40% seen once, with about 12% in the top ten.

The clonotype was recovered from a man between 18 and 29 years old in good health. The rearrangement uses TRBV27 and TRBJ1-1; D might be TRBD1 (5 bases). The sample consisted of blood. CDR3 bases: TGCGCCAGCAGCTTGGTGGGGCCGAACACTGAAGCTTTCTTT. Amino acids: CASSLVGPNTEAFF.